This T cell receptor (beta chain) was recovered during a study of cytomegalovirus exposure and HLA in healthy donors. As regards this clone: What it binds is unknown.

Study-level points and caveats: There were around 160 TCR beta chains listed as cytomegalovirus-associated.

PCR was performed using 60 Vbeta and 13 Jbeta primers. Sequencing used immunoSEQ multiplex PCR; TCRdb keeps in-frame clones, though not all of them. The table for this sample gives about 67,000 clones. This receptor was identified in a man aged 25 to 40 in good health and CMV-seropositive. Sequences were obtained from PBMCs.

CDR3 sequence reads: CASIRGWAYNEQFF. The CDR3 nucleotides are TGTGCCAGCATAAGGGGGTGGGCCTACAATGAGCAGTTCTTC. The V call is TRBV6-1, the J call TRBJ2-1; a possible D gene is TRBD1 (6 bases). Germline V gene lookup returns CDR1 MNHNS and CDR2 SASEGT. Trimming took off 7 bases at V and 2 bases at J, with 12 bases between the two ends. This CDR3 has 14 residues.